The clone carrying this T cell receptor beta chain was seen only a few times. As yet, its antigen is unknown. V was clipped by 3 bases and J by 4 bases, with 9 bases between them. The V gene's germline CDR1 is LNHDA and CDR2 SQIVND (reference sequence). CDR3 length: 13 residues. The sample is drawn from a study of beta chain features in type 1 diabetes. About the study: Healthy donors resembled patients in age, gender and cell yields. Sorted cell examination encompassed about 110 million cells across all samples. Study results and limitations: Researchers reported that naive, central memory and Treg TCRB repertoires appeared more similar in patients than in healthy donors. Shortening of TCRB CDR3s, moderate but significant, appeared in all four CD4+ subsets of Type 1 diabetes patients.

The entirety of the isolated RNA underwent reverse transcription, so expressed TCRB transcripts were sequenced. The data were produced by immunoSEQ multiplex PCR, yet TCRdb's version contains in-frame clones alone and is incomplete. The sample lists around 710,000 clones; around 11% were seen once. The authors sorted CD4+ naive, central memory, regulatory and stem cell-like memory cells via CD45RO/CCR7/CD25/CD127/CD95/CD27. The V and J genes are TRBV19 and TRBJ1-2; perhaps TRBD1 as D (6 bases). Sequencing was done on a sample of naive CD4+ T cells from blood. The clonotype was recovered from a man aged 25-40 years with type 1 diabetes. The CDR3 sequence: CASSIQGLYGYTF. The CDR3 nucleotides read TGTGCCAGTAGTATTCAGGGGCTCTATGGCTACACCTTC.